The clone carrying this T cell receptor beta chain occurred a few times. The sample belongs to a study of blood T cell repertoires in COVID-19. Germline V lookup: CDR1 MNHEY, CDR2 SMNVEV (reference sequence). Trimming at V came to 5 bases and at J to 4 bases, leaving 3 bases not matched to a gene. This CDR3 comprises 14 residues. This table comes from immunoSEQ multiplex PCR, and its TCRdb copy is limited to in-frame clones, with some not included. This sample has under 95,000 clones, with 70% to 90% found just once. The sample comprised peripheral blood. V usage is TRBV27 and J usage is TRBJ1-2; 11 positions agree with TRBD1. The clonotype was recovered from a man aged 60-69 years with acute or convalescent COVID-19. In DNA, the CDR3 is TGTGCCAGCAGTCTGGGGACAGGGGGCTATGGCTACACCTTC. Its protein product is CASSLGTGGYGYTF.